This TCR beta chain came from a study of T cells after yellow fever vaccination. Study findings and constraints: The study re-detected most primary-vaccination clones after the booster (roughly 96% CD4, roughly 88% CD8). A weaker secondary response peaked on day 5, the primary on day 15. Clonotypes shared by both compartments, CD4 and CD8, made up a small share.

Universal primer sites and UMIs were introduced during 5'RACE template-switching synthesis of TCR cDNA. TCRdb re-called the 5' RACE reads with MiXCR, one entry per CDR3 protein. The repertoire consists of about 340,000 distinct CDR3 sequences, with about 9.5% occurring once and the leading ten covering over 15%. The V gene lost 4 bases and the J gene lost 0 bases, with 13 bases spanning the gap. This CDR3 region has 15 residues. Per germline, CDR1 SGHTA and CDR2 FQGNSA. Turning to this clonotype: Its antigen is not identified.

The source is a man between 18 and 35 years old who received the YFV17D yellow fever vaccine. The sample was PBMCs, taken on the day of the first yellow fever vaccination. This sequence joins TRBV7-2 and TRBJ2-7; D is possibly TRBD1 (6 bases). The CDR3 DNA sequence: TGTGCCAGCAGCTCCGGACAGTGGGCCTCCTACGAGCAGTACTTC. Encoded protein: CASSSGQWASYEQYF.